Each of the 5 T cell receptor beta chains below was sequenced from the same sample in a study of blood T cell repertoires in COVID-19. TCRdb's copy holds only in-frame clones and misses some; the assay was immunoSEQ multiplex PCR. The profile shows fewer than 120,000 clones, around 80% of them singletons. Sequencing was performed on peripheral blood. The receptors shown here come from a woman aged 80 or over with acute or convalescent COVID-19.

The CDR3 spells CASSPQTSGSDTQYF. CDR3 coding DNA: TGTGCCAGCAGCCCGCAGACTAGCGGGAGTGATACGCAGTATTTT. The chain joins TRBV2 to TRBJ2-3, with TRBD2 matching 12 bases. This CDR3 comprises 15 residues. Germline CDR1 and CDR2: SNHLY and FYNNEI. J was trimmed by 6 bases and V by 6 bases; bases with no gene match: 7. Full variable domain (remainder filled in from reference TRBV2 and TRBJ2-3): EPEVTQTPSHQVTQMGQEVILRCVPISNHLYFYWYRQILGQKVEFLVSFYNNEISEKSEIFDDQFSVERPDGSNFTLKIRSTKLEDSAMYFCASSPQTSGSDTQYFGPGTRLTVL.

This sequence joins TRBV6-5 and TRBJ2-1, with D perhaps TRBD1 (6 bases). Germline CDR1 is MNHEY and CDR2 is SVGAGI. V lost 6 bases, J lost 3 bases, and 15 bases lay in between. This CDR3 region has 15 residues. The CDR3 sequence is CASRLGQDHYNEQFF. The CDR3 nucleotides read TGTGCCAGCAGATTGGGACAAGATCACTACAATGAGCAGTTCTTC.

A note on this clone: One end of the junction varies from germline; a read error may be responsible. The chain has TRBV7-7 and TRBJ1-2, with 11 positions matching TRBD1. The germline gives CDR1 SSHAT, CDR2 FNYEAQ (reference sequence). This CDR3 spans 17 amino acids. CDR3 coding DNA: TGTGCTAGCAATTTTTCTGGCCGGGACAGGGGGGTAGTTGGCTACACCTTC. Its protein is CASNFSGRDRGVVGYTF.

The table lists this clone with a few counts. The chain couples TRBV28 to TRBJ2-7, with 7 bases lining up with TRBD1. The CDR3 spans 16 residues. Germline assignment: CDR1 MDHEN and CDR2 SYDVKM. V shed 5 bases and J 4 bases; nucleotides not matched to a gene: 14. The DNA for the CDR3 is TGTGCCAGCAGTCAATTCGGGGCAGGGGGAGTGTACGAGCAGTACTTC. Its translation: CASSQFGAGGVYEQYF.

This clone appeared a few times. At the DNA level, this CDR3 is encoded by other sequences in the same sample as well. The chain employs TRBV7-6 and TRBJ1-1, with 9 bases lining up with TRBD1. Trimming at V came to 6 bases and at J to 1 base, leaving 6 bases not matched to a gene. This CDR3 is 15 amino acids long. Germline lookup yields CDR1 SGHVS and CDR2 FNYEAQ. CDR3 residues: CASSLQGAGNTEAFF. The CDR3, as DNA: TGTGCCAGCAGTTTACAGGGGGCCGGGAACACTGAAGCTTTCTTT.